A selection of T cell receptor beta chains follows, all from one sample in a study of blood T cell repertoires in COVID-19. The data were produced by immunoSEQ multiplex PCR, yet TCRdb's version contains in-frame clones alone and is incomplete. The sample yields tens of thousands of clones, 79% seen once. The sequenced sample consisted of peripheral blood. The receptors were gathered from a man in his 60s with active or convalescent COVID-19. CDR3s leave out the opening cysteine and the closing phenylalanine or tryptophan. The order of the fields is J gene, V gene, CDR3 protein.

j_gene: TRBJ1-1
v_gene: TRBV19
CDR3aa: ASSTWDLPEAF

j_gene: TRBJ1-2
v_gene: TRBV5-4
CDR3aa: ASSLANGGGYGYT

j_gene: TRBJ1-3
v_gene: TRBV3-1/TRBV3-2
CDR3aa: ASSPRQVPGNTIY

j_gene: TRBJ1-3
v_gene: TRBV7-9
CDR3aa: ASSSLVNTIY

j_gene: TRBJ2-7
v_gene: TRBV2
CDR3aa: ASSTTAANVNYEQY

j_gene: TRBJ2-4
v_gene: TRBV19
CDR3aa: ASSIQTGGPQNIQY

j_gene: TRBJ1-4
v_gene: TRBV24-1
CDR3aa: ATSDEEKLF

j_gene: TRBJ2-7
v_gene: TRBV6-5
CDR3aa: ASSPLGTGNTEQY

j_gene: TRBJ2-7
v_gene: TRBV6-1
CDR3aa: ASSDGGRSTYEQY

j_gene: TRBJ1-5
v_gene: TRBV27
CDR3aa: ASSLSPGTGGNQPQH

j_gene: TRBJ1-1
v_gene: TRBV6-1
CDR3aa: ASSDQGASTEAF

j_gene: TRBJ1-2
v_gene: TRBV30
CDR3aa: AWSPPRTGIGNYGYT

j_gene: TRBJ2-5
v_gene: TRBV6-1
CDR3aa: ASSEGLAGWEYQETQY

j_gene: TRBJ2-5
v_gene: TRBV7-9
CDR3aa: ASSSPLAGGPWQETQY

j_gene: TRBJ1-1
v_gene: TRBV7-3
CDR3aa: ASSATGRDTEAF

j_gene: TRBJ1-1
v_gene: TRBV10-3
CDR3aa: AISELPGVLFEAF

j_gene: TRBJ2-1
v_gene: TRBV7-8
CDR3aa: ASSLARASRQEQF

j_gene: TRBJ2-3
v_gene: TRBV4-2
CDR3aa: ASSLRAGLNTQY

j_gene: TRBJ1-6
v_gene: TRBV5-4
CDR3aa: ASAQGAGNSPLH

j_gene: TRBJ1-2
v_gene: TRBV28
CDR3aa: ASSPSNYGYT

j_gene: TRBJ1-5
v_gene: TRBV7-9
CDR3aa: ASSLPLQGVGGQPQH

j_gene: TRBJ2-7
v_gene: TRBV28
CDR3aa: ASSSGTTYEQY

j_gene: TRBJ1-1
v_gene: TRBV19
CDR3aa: ASIRGQGAGDTEAF

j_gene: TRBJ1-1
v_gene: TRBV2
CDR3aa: ASSESGQGGEAF

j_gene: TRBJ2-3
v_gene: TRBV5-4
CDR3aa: ASSLGTALGDTQY

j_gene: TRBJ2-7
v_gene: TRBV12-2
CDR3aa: ASRLNVPGHLTYEQY

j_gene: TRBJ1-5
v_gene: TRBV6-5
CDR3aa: ASTGDRGSNQPQH

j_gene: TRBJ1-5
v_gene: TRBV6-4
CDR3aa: ASSSDGVLGPQH

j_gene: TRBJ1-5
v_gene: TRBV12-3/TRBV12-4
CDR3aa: ASSYSWEQPQH

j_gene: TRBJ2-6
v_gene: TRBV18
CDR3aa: ASSPRGAGANVLT

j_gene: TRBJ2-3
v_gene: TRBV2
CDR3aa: ASKRGTSTDTQY

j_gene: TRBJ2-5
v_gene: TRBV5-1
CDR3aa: ASSLGGVPQETQY

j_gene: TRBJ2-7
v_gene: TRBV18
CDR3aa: ASSWGQGTHEQY

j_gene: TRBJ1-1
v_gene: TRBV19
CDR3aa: ASSARTGVIEAF

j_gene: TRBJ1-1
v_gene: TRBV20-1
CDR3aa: SAKQSEAF

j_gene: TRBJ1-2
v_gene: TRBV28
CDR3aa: ASSEQGTGYT

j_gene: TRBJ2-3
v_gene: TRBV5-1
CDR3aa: ASSLTVTLVVDTDTQY

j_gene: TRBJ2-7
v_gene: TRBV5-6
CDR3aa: ASSFGIRDTYEQY

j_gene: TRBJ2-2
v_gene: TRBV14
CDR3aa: ASSLQGGLLTGELF

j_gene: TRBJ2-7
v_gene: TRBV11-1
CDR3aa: ASSARDLTYEQY

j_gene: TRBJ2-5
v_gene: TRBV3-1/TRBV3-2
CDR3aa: ASSPRTSGGETQY

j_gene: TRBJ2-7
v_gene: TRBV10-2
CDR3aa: ASSDSRASEQY

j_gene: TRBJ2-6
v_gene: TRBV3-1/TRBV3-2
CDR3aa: ASSHRGRSGANVLT

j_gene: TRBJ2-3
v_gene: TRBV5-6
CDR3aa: ASSLGGTQY

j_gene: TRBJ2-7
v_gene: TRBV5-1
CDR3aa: ASTPTSGGHEQY

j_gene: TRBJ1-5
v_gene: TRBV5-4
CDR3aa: ASSFDSQPQH

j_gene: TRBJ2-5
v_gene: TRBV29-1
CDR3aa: SVESGTGDQETQY

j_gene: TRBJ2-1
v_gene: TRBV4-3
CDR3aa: ASSQDVYNEQF

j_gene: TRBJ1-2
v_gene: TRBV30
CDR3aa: AVRDMPYGYT

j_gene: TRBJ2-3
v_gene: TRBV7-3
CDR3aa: ASSLTPTSGTSTDTQY